This T cell receptor beta chain is from a study of blood T cell repertoires in COVID-19. This CDR3 is 13 amino acids long. CDR1 LNHDA and CDR2 SQIVND come from the germline V gene (reference sequence). V was trimmed by 5 bases and J by 8 bases, leaving 10 bases between them. The table came from immunoSEQ multiplex PCR; TCRdb's copy has only in-frame clones and leaves some out. The table lists around 190,000 clones, roughly 80% of them singletons, with around 12% in the top ten. This TCR derives from a woman aged 45-60 years with acute or convalescent COVID-19. The chain couples TRBV19 to TRBJ1-6; D uncertain. The sequenced material came from peripheral blood. The CDR3 loop is CASSLLGYSPLHF. CDR3 DNA: TGTGCCAGTAGTCTCCTCGGGTATTCACCCCTCCACTTT.